A selection of T cell receptor beta chains follows, all from one sample in a study of early T cells in non-severe SARS-CoV-2 infection. MiXCR, run by TCRdb on the 5' RACE reads, gives a single entry per CDR3 protein. Here the sample spans more than 80,000 distinct CDR3 sequences, approximately 10% being singletons. The sequencing sample was made of whole blood. The receptors were sampled from an adult who was a healthcare worker with PCR-confirmed SARS-CoV-2 infection or an uninfected control (not recorded which). Both conserved end residues are part of each CDR3. Each record gives: J gene, clone size, D gene, V gene, CDR3 DNA, CDR3 protein. A D gene is named only where the DNA matches it firmly. The listing skips clone size in some rows; elsewhere it reads once, few, many or a size class.

TRBJ2-4 NA NA TRBV3-1 TGTGCCAGCAGCCACTCCGTGGGACTTCGAAACATTCAGTACTTC CASSHSVGLRNIQYF
TRBJ1-6 many NA TRBV6-1 TGTGCCAGCAGTGGTGGCAGGTCACCGATGAATTCACCCCTCCACTTT CASSGGRSPMNSPLHF
TRBJ2-1 many NA TRBV27 TGTGCCAGCAGTTTACTCGCTGTGGATGAGCAGTTCTTC CASSLLAVDEQFF
TRBJ2-7 few NA TRBV3-1 TGTGCCAGCAGCCGTTGGACAGACAACGAGCAGTACTTC CASSRWTDNEQYF
TRBJ2-3 NA NA TRBV2 TGTGCCACCCTAAGATGGAATGTTGCAGATACGCAGTATTTT CATLRWNVADTQYF
TRBJ2-4 many NA TRBV28 TGTGCCAGCAGTTTAGGGCAGCGTTTAGGTAGGGCCAAAAACATTCAGTACTTC CASSLGQRLGRAKNIQYF
TRBJ2-7 few NA TRBV4-1 TGCGCCAGCAGCGAAGGGGGACGCTACGAGCAGTACTTC CASSEGGRYEQYF
TRBJ1-5 few TRBD1 TRBV7-3 TGTGCCAGCAGCTTAACCGGGACAGGGAATCAGCCCCAGCATTTT CASSLTGTGNQPQHF
TRBJ1-1 many NA TRBV29-1 TGCAGCGTTGGAGTCGGGCAGGTGAAGGGAGCTTTCTTT CSVGVGQVKGAFF
TRBJ2-7 NA NA TRBV19 TGTGCCAGTAGTATCGGTGGGGGGTCGGCCTACGAGCAGTACTTC CASSIGGGSAYEQYF
TRBJ2-4 NA TRBD1 TRBV2 TGTGCCAGCAGGACAGGGGAAAACATTCAGTACTTC CASRTGENIQYF
TRBJ1-4 many TRBD1 TRBV6-6 TGTGCCAGCAGTTACCCAGCCTCCGGGACAGGGGAAGGAAAACTGTTTTTT CASSYPASGTGEGKLFF
TRBJ2-7 many TRBD1 TRBV4-1 TGCGCCAGCAGCCAAGCAGACAGGGGCCCCCCTAGGGAGCAGTACTTC CASSQADRGPPREQYF
TRBJ2-5 many NA TRBV4-1 TGCGCCAGCAGCCAAGCGGGGGTCGTGGAGACCCAGTACTTC CASSQAGVVETQYF
TRBJ2-1 few NA TRBV24-1 TGTGCCACCCGCGACACCGACTACAATGAGCAGTTCTTC CATRDTDYNEQFF
TRBJ1-1 NA NA TRBV5-8 TGTGCCAGCAGCGTTCATCCAGTCACTGAAGCTTTCTTT CASSVHPVTEAFF
TRBJ2-7 few TRBD2 TRBV12-3/TRBV12-4 TGTGCCAGCAGTCCGGGGACTAGCGGGTTTCACTACGAGCAGTACTTC CASSPGTSGFHYEQYF
TRBJ2-2 few NA TRBV4-1 TGCGCCAGCAGCCAGACATTCAGGGTAAACACCGGGGAGCTGTTTTTT CASSQTFRVNTGELFF
TRBJ1-1 few NA TRBV5-1 TGCGCCAGCAGCTTGGACACCATGAACACTGAAGCTTTCTTT CASSLDTMNTEAFF
TRBJ1-6 many NA TRBV28 TGTGCCAGCAGTTTATTGGGTCAGGAGTGGGGGGGTTCACCCCTCCACTTT CASSLLGQEWGGSPLHF
TRBJ1-3 many NA TRBV18 TGTGCCAGCTCACCTTTTTCGACAGAGACTGGAAACACCATATATTTT CASSPFSTETGNTIYF
TRBJ1-1 many NA TRBV3-1 TGTGCCAGCAGCCAAGAAGGATCACAGGGTTTGGCTTTCTTT CASSQEGSQGLAFF
TRBJ2-1 NA NA TRBV5-5 TGTGCCAGCAGCTTCGTTAAGCGTGAGCAGTTCTTC CASSFVKREQFF
TRBJ2-5 few NA TRBV12-3/TRBV12-4 TGTGCCAGCAGTATCGGACAGACCCCTCAAGAGACCCAGTACTTC CASSIGQTPQETQYF
TRBJ2-5 NA TRBD2 TRBV11-1 TGTGCCAGCAGATCCCGGACTAGCGGGGGGACGTACCAAGAGACCCAGTACTTC CASRSRTSGGTYQETQYF
TRBJ2-2 NA TRBD2 TRBV24-1 TGTGCCACCAGTGAACCGACCGGGGGGAGAAACACCGGGGAGCTGTTTTTT CATSEPTGGRNTGELFF
TRBJ2-5 many TRBD2 TRBV6-6 TGTGCCAGCAGTTCCCGGGTAGCGGGAGGTGTCGAGACCCAGTACTTC CASSSRVAGGVETQYF
TRBJ2-1 many NA TRBV2 TGTGCCAGCACCTCAGAGACCCACAATGAGCAGTTCTTC CASTSETHNEQFF
TRBJ2-2 many NA TRBV3-1 TGTGCCAGCAGCTTGGGGGGACTCGGTACCGGGGAGCTGTTTTTT CASSLGGLGTGELFF
TRBJ2-3 few NA TRBV29-1 TGCAGCGTTGCCAACACAGATACGCAGTATTTT CSVANTDTQYF
TRBJ2-1 many TRBD2 TRBV7-8 TGTGCCAGCCGAGAGCAGCGGGACGGGCTATACAATGAGCAGTTCTTC CASREQRDGLYNEQFF
TRBJ2-3 many NA TRBV18 TGTGCCAGCTCACCACGAACAGATACGCAGTATTTT CASSPRTDTQYF
TRBJ2-2 few NA TRBV7-2 TGTGCCAGCACCACACTAGGATGGGCCGGGGAGCTGTTTTTT CASTTLGWAGELFF
TRBJ2-5 many TRBD2 TRBV13 TGTGCCAGCAAAAGGGAAGAAAAGAGCGGGGATTCCCAAGAGACCCAGTACTTC CASKREEKSGDSQETQYF
TRBJ2-2 many NA TRBV5-4 TGTGCCAGCAGGGGCGACAGGTGGCGGGAGCTGTTTTTT CASRGDRWRELFF
TRBJ1-1 few NA TRBV28 TGTGCCAGCAGTCCCCCGACAGTCATGAACACTGAAGCTTTCTTT CASSPPTVMNTEAFF
TRBJ1-3 many TRBD1 TRBV9 TGTGCCAGCAGCATCCCAGACACAGGGGAAACTGGAAACACCATATATTTT CASSIPDTGETGNTIYF
TRBJ1-1 few NA TRBV6-1 TGTGCCAGCAGTGTACCAGGGTTCCCTGAAGCTTTCTTT CASSVPGFPEAFF
TRBJ2-2 NA NA TRBV19 TGTGCCAGTAGTATATGGGGTCGCAACACCGGGGAGCTGTTTTTT CASSIWGRNTGELFF
TRBJ2-2 few NA TRBV18 TGTGCCAGCTCACACGGGACAACGAACACCGGGGAGCTGTTTTTT CASSHGTTNTGELFF
TRBJ2-7 few TRBD2 TRBV11-2 TGTGCCAGCAGCCCGACTAGCGGCTCCTACGAGCAGTACTTC CASSPTSGSYEQYF
TRBJ2-1 NA TRBD2 TRBV7-9 TGTGCCAGCAGCTTATGGGTCGGGACTAGTTCATCCAATGAGCAGTTCTTC CASSLWVGTSSSNEQFF
TRBJ1-4 NA NA TRBV18 TGTGCCAGCTCACCAAACAGGGAGGCAACTAATGAAAAACTGTTTTTT CASSPNREATNEKLFF
TRBJ2-1 many TRBD2 TRBV5-1 TGCGCCAGCAGCGTACTAGCGGGGGCCCTTTACAATGAGCAGTTCTTC CASSVLAGALYNEQFF
TRBJ2-2 NA TRBD2 TRBV7-2 TGTGCCAGCAGCTTCCCTAGCGGCACCGGGGAGCTGTTTTTT CASSFPSGTGELFF
TRBJ1-1 many NA TRBV28 TGTGCCAGCAGTTTATGGTCCCTGGGAGCTTTCTTT CASSLWSLGAFF
TRBJ1-6 many NA TRBV12-5 TGTGCTAGTGGGGAACAGGGTTCACCCCTCCACTTT CASGEQGSPLHF
TRBJ1-1 NA NA TRBV9 TGTGCCAGCAGCGCCTCACTTGTCACTGAAGCTTTCTTT CASSASLVTEAFF
TRBJ1-2 NA TRBD1 TRBV5-5 TGTGCCAGCAGCTCCTCCCGGGACAGTTATGGCTACACCTTC CASSSSRDSYGYTF